This TCR beta chain appears in the sequencing data of a study of CD8+CD57+ T cells in acquired aplastic anemia. Genomic DNA, the template, was used for profiling of the TCR beta VDJ and CDR3. TCRdb re-called the reads through MiXCR, storing one row per CDR3 protein. Of about 160,000 distinct CDR3 sequences in the sample, roughly 48% were seen once. The V gene lost 6 bases and the J gene lost 1 base, with 6 bases spanning the gap. The CDR3 contains 12 residues. CDR1 and CDR2 from the germline V gene are SNHLY and FYNNEI. Sequencing involved patients with CD8+CD57+ cell expansion previously shown by flow cytometry.

This TCR came from a human donor with aplastic anemia. The material sequenced was sorted CD4+, CD8+, or CD8+CD57+ T cells (not recorded which) from PBMCs. This chain connects TRBV2 to TRBJ2-5; D gene unclear. CDR3 nucleotide sequence: TGTGCCAGCAGCAAGGGCCAAGAGACCCAGTACTTC. The encoded protein is CASSKGQETQYF.